This entry is about one T cell receptor beta chain. This sample was taken from a study of identical twins. TCRdb fed the 5' RACE reads into MiXCR, producing one record per CDR3 protein. The data contain 450,000 or so distinct CDR3 sequences, 20% to 30% of them singletons. Germline V gene sequence: CDR1 SQVTM, CDR2 ANQGSEA. V was pared by 6 bases and J by 6 bases, with 7 bases of the junction left unmatched. The CDR3 is 13 residues long. The sample also formed part of further work on T cells expressing NK-cell markers. This second report adds: Topping the CD3+CD56-NKG2C+ fraction as well were these clonotypes, in four donors.

The chain couples TRBV29-1 to TRBJ1-2, with TRBD1 matching over 10 bases. This sequence originates from a woman aged 18-29 years in good health. The specimen was CD4+ T cells sorted from blood. The CDR3 DNA follows: TGCAGCGTAGCCGGGACAGGGGCGAATGGCTACACCTTC. Protein: CSVAGTGANGYTF.